This paragraph reports one T cell receptor beta chain. The antigen is unknown. This CDR3 has 15 residues. The germline V gene has CDR1 SGHNT and CDR2 YYREEE (reference sequence). Losses at the gene ends were 4 bases for V and 2 bases for J; bases not matched to a gene: 3. The sample belongs to a study of T cell responses to AZD1222 COVID-19 vaccine. Looking at the study overall: Second doses that came at about 4 or about 12 weeks were put together.

The study, taken as a whole, reports: Vaccine-associated CD4 TCRs spanned spike, dominant at 160-218 and 743-854. The donors showed a predominance of white British ancestry and of females, with possible underestimation of clonal diversity. Rises in breadth and depth of Spike-specific TCRs came after two AZD1222 doses.

Method: immunoSEQ multiplex PCR; TCRdb's copy keeps in-frame clones and lacks some. Of just over 80,000 clones in the sample, 85% to 90% were seen once. Sequenced material: peripheral blood, taken on day 0 of AZD1222 vaccination. The chain uses TRBV5-4 and TRBJ1-4, with 9 bases aligning to TRBD1. The TCR originated in an adult in good health. The CDR3 DNA reads TGTGCCAGCAGCAGCACAGGGGGCACTAATGAAAAACTGTTTTTT. This sequence encodes CASSSTGGTNEKLFF.